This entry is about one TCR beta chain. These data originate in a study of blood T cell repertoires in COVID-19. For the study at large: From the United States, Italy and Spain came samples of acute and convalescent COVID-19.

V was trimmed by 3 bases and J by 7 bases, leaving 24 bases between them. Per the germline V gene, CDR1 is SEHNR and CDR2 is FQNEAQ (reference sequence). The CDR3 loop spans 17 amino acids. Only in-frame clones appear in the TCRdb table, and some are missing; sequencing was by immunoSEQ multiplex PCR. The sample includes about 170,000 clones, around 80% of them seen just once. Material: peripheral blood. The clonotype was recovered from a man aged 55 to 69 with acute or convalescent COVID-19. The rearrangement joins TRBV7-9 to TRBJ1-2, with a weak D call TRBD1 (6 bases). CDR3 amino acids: CASSLPFLRGRGAGYTF. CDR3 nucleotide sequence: TGTGCCAGCAGCTTGCCTTTCTTGAGGGGACGGGGGGCTGGCTACACCTTC.